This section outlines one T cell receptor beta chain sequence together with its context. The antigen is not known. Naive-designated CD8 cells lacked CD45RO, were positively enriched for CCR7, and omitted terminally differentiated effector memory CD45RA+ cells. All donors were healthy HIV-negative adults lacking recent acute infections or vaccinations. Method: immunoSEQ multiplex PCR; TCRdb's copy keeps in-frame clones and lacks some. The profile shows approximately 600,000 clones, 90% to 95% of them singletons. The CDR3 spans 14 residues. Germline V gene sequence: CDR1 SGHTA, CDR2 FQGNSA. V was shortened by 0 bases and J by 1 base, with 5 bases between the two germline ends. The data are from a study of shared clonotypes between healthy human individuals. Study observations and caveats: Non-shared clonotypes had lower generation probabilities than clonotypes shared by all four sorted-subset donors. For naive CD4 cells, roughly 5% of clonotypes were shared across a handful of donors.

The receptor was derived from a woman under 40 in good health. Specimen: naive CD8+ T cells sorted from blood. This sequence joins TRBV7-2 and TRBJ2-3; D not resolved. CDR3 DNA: TGTGCCAGCAGCTTAGCAGGTGGCACAGATACGCAGTATTTT. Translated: CASSLAGGTDTQYF.